Here is one TCR beta chain with its context. The antigen remains unidentified. Germline V CDR1 and CDR2: MGHRA, YSYEKL. The CDR3 runs 18 residues. V was shortened by 0 bases and J by 0 bases, with 12 bases between the two germline ends. Cultured CD4+ T cells had their DNA profiled by the Oncomine TCR Beta short-read assay. One entry per CDR3 protein, called by TCRdb with MiXCR from the PCR reads. The data hold approximately 17,000 distinct CDR3 sequences, with just under 50% observed a single time. These data come from a study of vaccination and CD4 T cells after COVID-19. Treatment indicated: roughly 10-day PBMC culture with coronavirus spike peptide pools or control peptides (ViraFEST assay). TCR sequencing followed the expansion of antigen-specific T cells with peptide pools in ViraFEST.

Specimen: CD4+ T cells from blood, cultured in vitro, collected before SARS-CoV-2 vaccination. The origin of this receptor is a human donor who had recovered from COVID-19. This chain uses TRBV4-1 with TRBJ1-6; D may be TRBD1 (5 bases). The chain's CDR3 is CASSQDRGRSSYNSPLHF. CDR3 DNA sequence: TGCGCCAGCAGCCAAGATAGGGGACGAAGCTCCTATAATTCACCCCTCCACTTT.